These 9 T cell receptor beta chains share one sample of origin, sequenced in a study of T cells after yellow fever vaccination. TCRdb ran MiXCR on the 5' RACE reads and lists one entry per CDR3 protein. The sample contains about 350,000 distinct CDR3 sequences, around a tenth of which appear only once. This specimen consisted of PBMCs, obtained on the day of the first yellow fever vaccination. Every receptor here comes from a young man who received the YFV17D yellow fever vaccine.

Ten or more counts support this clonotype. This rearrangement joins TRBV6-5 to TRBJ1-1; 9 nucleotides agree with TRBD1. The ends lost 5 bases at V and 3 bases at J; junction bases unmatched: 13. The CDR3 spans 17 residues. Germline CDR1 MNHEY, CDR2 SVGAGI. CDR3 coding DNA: TGTGCCAGCAGTCACAGGGGGCGGTGGCAACCTCACACTGAAGCTTTCTTT. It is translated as CASSHRGRWQPHTEAFF.

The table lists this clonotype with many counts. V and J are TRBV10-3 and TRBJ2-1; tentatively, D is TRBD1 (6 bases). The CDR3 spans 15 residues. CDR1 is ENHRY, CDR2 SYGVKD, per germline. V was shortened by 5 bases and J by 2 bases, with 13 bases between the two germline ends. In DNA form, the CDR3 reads TGTGCCATCAGTACCTCAGGGACACCCTACAATGAGCAGTTCTTC. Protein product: CAISTSGTPYNEQFF.

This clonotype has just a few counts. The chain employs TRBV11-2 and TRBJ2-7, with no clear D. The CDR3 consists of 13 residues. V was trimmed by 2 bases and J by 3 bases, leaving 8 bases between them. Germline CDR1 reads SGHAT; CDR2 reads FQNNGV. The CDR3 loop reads CASSLSAIYEQYF. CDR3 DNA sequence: TGTGCCAGCAGCTTATCGGCGATCTACGAGCAGTACTTC.

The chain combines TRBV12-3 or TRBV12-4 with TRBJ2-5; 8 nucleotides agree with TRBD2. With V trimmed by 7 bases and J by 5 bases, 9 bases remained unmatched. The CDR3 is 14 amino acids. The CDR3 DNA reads TGTGCCAGCACCCCCCGGGGGGGCTGGGAGACCCAGTACTTC. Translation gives CASTPRGGWETQYF.

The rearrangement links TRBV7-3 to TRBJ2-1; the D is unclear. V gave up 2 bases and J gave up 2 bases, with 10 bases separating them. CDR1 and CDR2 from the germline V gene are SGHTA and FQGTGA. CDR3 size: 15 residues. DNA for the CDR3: TGTGCCAGCAGCTTAGTGCTGGCCCCCTACAATGAGCAGTTCTTC. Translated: CASSLVLAPYNEQFF.

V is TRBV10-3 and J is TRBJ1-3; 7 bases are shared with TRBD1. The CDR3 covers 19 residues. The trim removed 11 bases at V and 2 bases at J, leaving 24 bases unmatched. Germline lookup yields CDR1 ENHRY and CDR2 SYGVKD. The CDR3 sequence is CAGSSQIIQGYTPGNTIYF. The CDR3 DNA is TGTGCCGGGTCATCTCAAATAATACAGGGGTATACGCCTGGAAACACCATATATTTT.

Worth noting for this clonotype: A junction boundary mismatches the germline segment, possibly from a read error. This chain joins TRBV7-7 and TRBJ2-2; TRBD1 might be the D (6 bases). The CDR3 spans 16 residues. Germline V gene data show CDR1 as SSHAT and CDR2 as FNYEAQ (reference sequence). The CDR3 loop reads CASSLSPGARVGELFF. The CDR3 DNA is TGTGCTAGCAGCTTAAGTCCAGGGGCACGAGTCGGGGAGCTGTTTTTT.

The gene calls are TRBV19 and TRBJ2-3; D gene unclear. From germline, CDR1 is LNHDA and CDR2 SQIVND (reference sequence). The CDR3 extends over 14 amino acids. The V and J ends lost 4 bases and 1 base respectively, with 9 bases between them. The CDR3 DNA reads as TGTGCCAGTAGTACTCTGTGGGGCACAGATACGCAGTATTTT. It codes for CASSTLWGTDTQYF.

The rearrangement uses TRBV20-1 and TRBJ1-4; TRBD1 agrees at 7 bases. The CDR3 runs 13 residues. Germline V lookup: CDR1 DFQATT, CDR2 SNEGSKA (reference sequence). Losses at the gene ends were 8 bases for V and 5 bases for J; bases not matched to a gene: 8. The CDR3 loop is CSPRQGNNEKLFF. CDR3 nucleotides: TGCAGTCCACGACAGGGTAACAATGAAAAACTGTTTTTT.